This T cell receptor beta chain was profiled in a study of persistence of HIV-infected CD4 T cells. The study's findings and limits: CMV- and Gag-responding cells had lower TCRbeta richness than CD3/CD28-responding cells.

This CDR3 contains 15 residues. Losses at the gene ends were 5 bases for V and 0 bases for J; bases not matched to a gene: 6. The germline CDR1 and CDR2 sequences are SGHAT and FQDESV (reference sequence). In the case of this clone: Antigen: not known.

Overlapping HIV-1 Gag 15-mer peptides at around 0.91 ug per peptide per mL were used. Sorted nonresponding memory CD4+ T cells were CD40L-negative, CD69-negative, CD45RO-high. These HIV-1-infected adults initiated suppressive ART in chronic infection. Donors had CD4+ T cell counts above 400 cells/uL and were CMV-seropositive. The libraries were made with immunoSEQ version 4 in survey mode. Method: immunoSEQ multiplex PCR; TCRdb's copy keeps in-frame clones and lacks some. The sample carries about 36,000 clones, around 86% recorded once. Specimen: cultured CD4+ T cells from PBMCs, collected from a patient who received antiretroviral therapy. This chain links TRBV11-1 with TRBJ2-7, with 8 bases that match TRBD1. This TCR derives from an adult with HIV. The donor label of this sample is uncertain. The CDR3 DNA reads TGTGCCAGCAGCCCCAGGGGGCGTAGCTCCTACGAGCAGTACTTC. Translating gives CASSPRGRSSYEQYF.